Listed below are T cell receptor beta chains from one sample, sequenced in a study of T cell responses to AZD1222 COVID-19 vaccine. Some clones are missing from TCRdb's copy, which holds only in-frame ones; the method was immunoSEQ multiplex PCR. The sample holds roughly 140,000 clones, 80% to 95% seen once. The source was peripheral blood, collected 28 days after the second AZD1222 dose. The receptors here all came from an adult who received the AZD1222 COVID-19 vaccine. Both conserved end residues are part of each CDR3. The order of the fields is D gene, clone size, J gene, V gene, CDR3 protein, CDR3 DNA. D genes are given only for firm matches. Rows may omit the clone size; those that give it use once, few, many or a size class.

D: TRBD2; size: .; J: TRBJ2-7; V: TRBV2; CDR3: CATRGLAGGKKWYEQYF; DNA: TGTGCCACCCGGGGACTAGCGGGAGGGAAGAAATGGTACGAGCAGTACTTC
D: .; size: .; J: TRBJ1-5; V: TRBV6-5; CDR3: CASSYSSRVDQPQHF; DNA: TGTGCCAGCAGTTACTCGAGTAGGGTTGATCAGCCCCAGCATTTT
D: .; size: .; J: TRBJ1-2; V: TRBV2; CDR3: CASSLAVVGYTF; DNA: TGTGCCAGCAGCTTGGCAGTCGTCGGCTACACCTTC
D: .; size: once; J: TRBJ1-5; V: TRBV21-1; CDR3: CGKGPCNQPQHF; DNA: TGTGGTAAGGGCCCGTGCAATCAGCCCCAGCATTTT
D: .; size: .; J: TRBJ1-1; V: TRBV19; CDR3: CASSPSGSRPTMNTEAFF; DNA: TGTGCCAGTAGTCCATCTGGGTCCCGCCCCACTATGAACACTGAAGCTTTCTTT
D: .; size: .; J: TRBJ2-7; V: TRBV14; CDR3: CASSQEVRSYEQYF; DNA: TGTGCCAGCAGCCAAGAGGTACGATCCTACGAGCAGTACTTC
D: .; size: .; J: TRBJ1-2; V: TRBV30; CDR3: CAWSPPQIYGYTF; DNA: TGTGCCTGGAGTCCTCCGCAGATCTATGGCTACACCTTC
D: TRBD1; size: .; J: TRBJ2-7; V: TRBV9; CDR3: CASSPQGFSGEQYF; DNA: TGTGCCAGCAGCCCACAGGGGTTTTCGGGAGAGCAGTACTTC
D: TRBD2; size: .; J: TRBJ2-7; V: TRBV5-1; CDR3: CASTPLAGRSYEQYF; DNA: TGCGCCAGTACACCTCTAGCGGGCCGCTCCTACGAGCAGTACTTC
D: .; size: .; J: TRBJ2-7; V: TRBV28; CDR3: CASSTYYEQYF; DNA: TGTGCCAGCAGCACCTACTACGAGCAGTACTTC
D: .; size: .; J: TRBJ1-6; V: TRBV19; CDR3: CASSAQANNPLHF; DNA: TGTGCCAGTAGTGCCCAGGCGAATAACCCCCTCCACTTT
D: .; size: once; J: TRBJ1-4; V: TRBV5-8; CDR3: CASSFPWTDPEKLFF; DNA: TGTGCCAGCAGCTTTCCCTGGACGGACCCTGAAAAACTGTTTTTT
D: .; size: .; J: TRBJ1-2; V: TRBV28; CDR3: CASSPTGYSGYTF; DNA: TGTGCCAGCAGTCCCACAGGGTATAGCGGCTACACCTTC
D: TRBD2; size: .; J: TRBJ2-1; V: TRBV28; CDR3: CASSTPGLLAGGYNEQFF; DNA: TGTGCCAGCAGTACACCCGGATTACTAGCGGGAGGCTACAATGAGCAGTTCTTC
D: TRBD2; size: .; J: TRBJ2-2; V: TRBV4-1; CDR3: CASSQDRAGGDTGELFF; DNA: TGCGCCAGCAGCCAAGATCGAGCGGGAGGAGACACCGGGGAGCTGTTTTTT
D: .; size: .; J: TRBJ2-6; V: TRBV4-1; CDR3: CASSQGRWGSEANVLTF; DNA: TGCGCCAGCAGCCAAGGGCGGTGGGGTTCGGAGGCCAACGTCCTGACTTTC
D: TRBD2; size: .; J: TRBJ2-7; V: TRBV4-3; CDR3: CASSQETSGRTTPYEQYF; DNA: TGCGCCAGCAGCCAAGAGACTAGCGGGAGGACTACCCCCTACGAGCAGTACTTC
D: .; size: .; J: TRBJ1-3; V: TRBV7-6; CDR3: CASSLGASGNTIYF; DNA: TGTGCCAGCAGCTTAGGGGCATCTGGAAACACCATATATTTT
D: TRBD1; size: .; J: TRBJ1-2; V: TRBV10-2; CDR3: CASTGQGIRYGYTF; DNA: TGCGCCAGCACCGGACAGGGGATCCGATATGGCTACACCTTC
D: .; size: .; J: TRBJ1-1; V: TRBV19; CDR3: CATRDKNTEAFF; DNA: TGTGCCACAAGAGACAAGAACACTGAAGCTTTCTTT
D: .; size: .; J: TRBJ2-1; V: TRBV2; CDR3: CASNSRLREGEQFF; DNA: TGTGCCAGCAACTCGCGTCTGAGAGAGGGAGAGCAGTTCTTC
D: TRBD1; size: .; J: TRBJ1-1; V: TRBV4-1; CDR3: CASSQDKTGVMNTEAFF; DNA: TGCGCCAGCAGCCAAGATAAAACAGGGGTCATGAACACTGAAGCTTTCTTT
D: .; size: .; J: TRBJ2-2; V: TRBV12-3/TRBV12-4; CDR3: CASSLSVGELFF; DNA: TGTGCCAGCAGTTTAAGCGTCGGGGAGCTGTTTTTT
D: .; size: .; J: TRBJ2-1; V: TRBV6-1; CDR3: CASSELPLFGNNEQFF; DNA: TGTGCCAGCAGTGAACTACCCCTATTCGGGAACAATGAGCAGTTCTTC
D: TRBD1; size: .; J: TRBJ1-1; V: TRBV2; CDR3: CASSGTGRTEAFF; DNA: TGTGCCAGCAGTGGGACAGGGAGAACTGAAGCTTTCTTT
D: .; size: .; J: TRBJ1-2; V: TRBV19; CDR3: CASSIWQGTNYGYTF; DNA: TGTGCCAGTAGTATTTGGCAGGGCACTAACTATGGCTACACCTTC
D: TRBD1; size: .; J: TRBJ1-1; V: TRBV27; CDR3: CASSLTGQGTLNTEAFF; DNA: TGTGCCAGCAGTTTAACGGGACAGGGCACTTTGAACACTGAAGCTTTCTTT
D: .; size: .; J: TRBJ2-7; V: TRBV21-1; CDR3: CASSKVAPYEQYF; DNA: TGTGCCAGCAGCAAAGTGGCACCCTACGAGCAGTACTTC
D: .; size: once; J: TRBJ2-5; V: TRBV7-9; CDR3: CASSPRPYQETQYF; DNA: TGTGCCAGCAGCCCCCGTCCCTACCAAGAGACCCAGTACTTC
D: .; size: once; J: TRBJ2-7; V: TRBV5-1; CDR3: CASSLEGLGGFYEQYF; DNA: TGCGCCAGCAGCTTGGAGGGTTTAGGGGGGTTCTACGAGCAGTACTTC
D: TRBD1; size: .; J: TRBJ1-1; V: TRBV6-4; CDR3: CASKKYRGSDTEAFF; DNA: TGTGCCAGCAAGAAGTACAGGGGCTCTGACACTGAAGCTTTCTTT
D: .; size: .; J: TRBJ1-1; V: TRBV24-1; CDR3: CATSDARGPTWAFF; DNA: TGTGCCACCAGTGATGCGCGGGGCCCCACTTGGGCTTTCTTT
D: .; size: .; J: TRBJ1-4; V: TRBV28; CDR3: CASSLGLFNEKLFF; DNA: TGTGCCAGCAGTTTGGGTCTCTTTAATGAAAAACTGTTTTTT
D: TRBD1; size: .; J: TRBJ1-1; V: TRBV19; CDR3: CASSLWTGANTEAFF; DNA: TGTGCCAGTAGTCTCTGGACAGGGGCGAACACTGAAGCTTTCTTT
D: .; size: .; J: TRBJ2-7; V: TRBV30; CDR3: CAWSKQGGRYEQYF; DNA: TGTGCCTGGTCCAAACAGGGCGGCAGGTACGAGCAGTACTTC
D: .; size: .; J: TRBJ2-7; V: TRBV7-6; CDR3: CASSLGDNPEQYF; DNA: TGTGCCAGCAGCTTAGGGGACAATCCCGAGCAGTACTTC
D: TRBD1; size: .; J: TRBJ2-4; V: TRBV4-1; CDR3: CASSYRDRGNIQYF; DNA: TGCGCCAGCAGCTACCGGGACAGGGGAAACATTCAGTACTTC
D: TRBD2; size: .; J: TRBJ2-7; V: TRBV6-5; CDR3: CASNLAVTYEQYF; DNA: TGTGCCAGCAACCTAGCGGTTACCTACGAGCAGTACTTC
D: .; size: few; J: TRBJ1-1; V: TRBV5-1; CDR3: CASSLGAGVGTEAFF; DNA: TGCGCCAGCAGCTTGGGCGCCGGGGTTGGCACTGAAGCTTTCTTT
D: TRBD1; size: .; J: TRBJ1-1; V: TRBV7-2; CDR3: CASSPGQRNTEAFF; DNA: TGTGCCAGCAGCCCGGGACAGCGGAACACTGAAGCTTTCTTT
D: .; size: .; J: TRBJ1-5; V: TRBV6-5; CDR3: CASRPTGFRNQPQHF; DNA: TGTGCCAGCAGGCCCACGGGATTTCGGAATCAGCCCCAGCATTTT
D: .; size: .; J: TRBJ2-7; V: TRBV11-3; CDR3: CASSLEKGGGLYEQYF; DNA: TGTGCCAGCAGCTTAGAAAAGGGAGGGGGCCTCTACGAGCAGTACTTC
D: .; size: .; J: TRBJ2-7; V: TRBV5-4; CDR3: CASSSGPGPSYEQYF; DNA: TGTGCCAGCAGCAGTGGACCGGGCCCCTCCTACGAGCAGTACTTC
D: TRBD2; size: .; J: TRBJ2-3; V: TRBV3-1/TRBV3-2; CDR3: CASRPSGSRTDTQYF; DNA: TGTGCCAGCAGACCTAGCGGGTCGCGCACAGATACGCAGTATTTT
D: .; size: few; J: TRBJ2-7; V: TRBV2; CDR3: CASSQDSYEQYF; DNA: TGTGCCAGCAGTCAGGACAGCTACGAGCAGTACTTC
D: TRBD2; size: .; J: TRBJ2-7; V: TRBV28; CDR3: CASSQRLATSSGEQYF; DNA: TGTGCCAGCAGTCAAAGACTAGCCACCTCCTCGGGGGAGCAGTACTTC
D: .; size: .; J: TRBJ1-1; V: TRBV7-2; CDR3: CASRLNTEAFF; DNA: TGTGCCAGCAGGCTGAACACTGAAGCTTTCTTT
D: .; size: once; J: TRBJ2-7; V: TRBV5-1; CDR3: CASSVTGFWDEQYF; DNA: TGCGCCAGCAGCGTCACAGGGTTCTGGGACGAGCAGTACTTC
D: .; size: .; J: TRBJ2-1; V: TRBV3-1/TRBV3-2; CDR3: CASSRLGDEQFF; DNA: TGTGCCAGCAGCCGCCTAGGCGATGAGCAGTTCTTC
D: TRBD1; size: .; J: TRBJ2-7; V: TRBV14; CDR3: CASSQTTGPREQYF; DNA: TGTGCCAGCAGCCAAACGACAGGGCCTCGCGAGCAGTACTTC